Listed here are 25 T cell receptor beta chains from one sample, sequenced in a study of blood T cell repertoires in COVID-19 (dated by TCRdb to the early 2020s). Libraries were constructed by the immunoSEQ multiplex PCR assay. Held by TCRdb, this immuneACCESS table contains in-frame sequences only and omits some clones. Under half of the omission traces to an unresolved V gene where checked; the cause of the rest is unknown. In all, the sample holds around 340,000 clones, and roughly 89% of those were seen once. Around 4% of the sample is taken by the ten largest. The specimen sequenced was peripheral blood. These receptors were obtained from an older woman with COVID-19, enrolled during active disease.

The V and J genes are TRBV24-1 and TRBJ1-1; TRBD1 is a possible D gene (6 bases). Germline V CDR1 and CDR2: KGHDR, SFDVKD. Trimming cost V 7 bases and J 11 bases, with 22 bases left between them. The CDR3 consists of 14 residues. DNA of the CDR3: TGTGCCACCAGGCCCCCGGGACACCCACCGTCGGCTTTCTTT. It codes for CATRPPGHPPSAFF.

This clone was counted only a few times. The chain carries TRBV18 and TRBJ1-2; the D gene is possibly TRBD1 (5 bases). The CDR3 is made up of 16 amino acids. Trimming removed 0 bases at V and 0 bases at J, with 11 bases between. From germline, CDR1 is KGHSH and CDR2 LQKENI. The CDR3 bases are TGTGCCAGCTCACCACCGGGGCGCACAACTAACTATGGCTACACCTTC. Amino acid sequence: CASSPPGRTTNYGYTF.

The J gene is TRBJ2-7, the V gene TRBV5-1, with a possible D match to TRBD1 (6 bases). In germline, CDR1 is SGHRS, CDR2 YFSETQ. The CDR3 consists of 13 residues. V lost 6 bases to trimming and J lost 6 bases, with 16 bases between them. This chain's CDR3 is CASTVLVGGEQYF. The CDR3 nucleotides read TGCGCCAGCACTGTTCTAGTAGGGGGCGAGCAGTACTTC.

This clone was detected once. The chain recombines TRBV5-8 with TRBJ1-1, with D perhaps TRBD1 (5 bases). V lost 0 bases to trimming and J lost 4 bases, with 16 bases between them. This CDR3 comprises 16 residues. The germline V gene has CDR1 SGHTS and CDR2 YDEGEE. CDR3 residues: CASSLVGRVRGTEAFF. DNA of the CDR3: TGTGCCAGCAGCTTGGTAGGCAGGGTAAGGGGCACTGAAGCTTTCTTT.

The table lists this clone with a count of one. The chain carries TRBV7-3 and TRBJ2-5, with D tentatively TRBD2 (7 bases). This CDR3 is 13 amino acids long. V lost 5 bases to trimming and J lost 5 bases, with 12 bases between them. In germline, CDR1 is SGHTA, CDR2 FQGTGA. CDR3: CASSPGGPETQYF. CDR3 nucleotides: TGTGCCAGCAGCCCCGGGGGGCCGGAGACCCAGTACTTC.

The chain recombines TRBV19 with TRBJ1-1, with D perhaps matching TRBD1 (6 bases). From germline, CDR1 is LNHDA and CDR2 SQIVND (reference sequence). Trimming stripped 0 bases from V and 10 bases from J, with 15 bases between. The CDR3 length is 14 residues. CDR3 residues: CASSIDRAFRGAFF. The CDR3 DNA reads TGTGCCAGTAGTATAGATCGGGCCTTCAGGGGAGCTTTCTTT.

This chain links TRBV7-9 with TRBJ1-4; 8 bases match TRBD1. The CDR3 is 13 residues long. Germline assignment: CDR1 SEHNR and CDR2 FQNEAQ (reference sequence). The trim removed 4 bases at V and 10 bases at J, leaving 5 bases unmatched. The CDR3 nucleotides read TGTGCCAGCAGCTCCGGACAGGGCGGAAAACTGTTTTTT. It translates to CASSSGQGGKLFF.

The chain carries TRBV3-1 (or the pseudogene TRBV3-2) and TRBJ2-7, with D perhaps matching TRBD2 (7 bases). Trimming removed 4 bases at V and 2 bases at J, with 12 bases between. CDR1 is LGHDT, CDR2 YNNKEL, per germline (reference sequence). The length of the CDR3 is 14 residues. The CDR3 DNA is TGTGCCAGCAGCCCCGCCGGGGGGCCCTACGAGCAGTACTTC. This gives the protein CASSPAGGPYEQYF.

The chain links TRBV28 to TRBJ1-3, with D tentatively TRBD1 (5 bases). This CDR3 spans 17 amino acids. Germline CDR1 MDHEN, CDR2 SYDVKM. The V end lost 2 bases, the J end lost 7 bases, and 21 bases lay between the germline ends. CDR3 DNA: TGTGCCAGCAGTTTAGGGGCAACTCCAAGTATTGGGAACACCATATATTTT. It translates to CASSLGATPSIGNTIYF.

The chain is built from TRBV30 and TRBJ1-1; 11 nucleotides line up with TRBD1. Germline CDR1 and CDR2: GTSNPN and SVGIG (reference sequence). This CDR3 region has 15 residues. Trimming at V came to 0 bases and at J to 6 bases, leaving 6 bases not matched to a gene. CDR3 in DNA: TGTGCCTGGAGTGTAGGCAGGACAGGGGGCTCTGAAGCTTTCTTT. This encodes CAWSVGRTGGSEAFF.

The genes are TRBV7-2 and TRBJ1-4; a weak D match, TRBD1 (5 bases). Germline-derived CDR1 and CDR2 are SGHTA and FQGNSA. The CDR3 covers 14 residues. The V gene lost 5 bases and the J gene lost 5 bases, with 12 bases spanning the gap. CDR3 nucleotides: TGTGCCAGCAGCCAAGACAGATACAATGAAAAACTGTTTTTT. Amino acids: CASSQDRYNEKLFF. Filled out from reference TRBV7-2 and TRBJ1-4, the complete variable domain reads GAGVSQSPSNKVTEKGKDVELRCDPISGHTALYWYRQSLGQGLEFLIYFQGNSAPDKSGLPSDRFSAERTGGSVSTLTIQRTQQEDSAVYLCASSQDRYNEKLFFGSGTQLSVL.

This sequence joins TRBV14 and TRBJ2-7; 9 bases are shared with TRBD1. The length of the CDR3 is 16 residues. Unmatched junction bases numbered 4, after V lost 0 bases and J lost 1 base. Looked up from germline, CDR1 is SGHDN and CDR2 is FVKESK. CDR3 loop: CASSQDLGQGSYEQYF. Written as DNA, the CDR3 is TGTGCCAGCAGCCAAGATCTAGGACAGGGGTCCTACGAGCAGTACTTC.

The rearrangement uses TRBV7-9 and TRBJ2-7, with D perhaps TRBD2 (5 bases). Per germline, CDR1 SEHNR and CDR2 FQNEAQ (reference sequence). With 4 bases removed from V and 6 bases from J, the gap between germline ends came to 10 bases. The CDR3 totals 12 residues. The chain's CDR3 is CASSSRRGEQYF. CDR3 bases: TGTGCCAGCAGCTCCCGCCGGGGCGAGCAGTACTTC.

The genes are TRBV23-1 and TRBJ1-1; D call uncertain. TRBV23-1 is labeled an ORF, and its function is uncertain. With 4 bases removed from V and 1 base from J, the gap between germline ends came to 7 bases. The CDR3 is 13 amino acids. CDR3: CASSLRENTEAFF. For the CDR3, the DNA is TGCGCCAGCAGTCTGAGAGAGAACACTGAAGCTTTCTTT.

The V call is TRBV19, the J call TRBJ1-5; no clear D. This CDR3 comprises 12 residues. Germline values: CDR1 LNHDA, CDR2 SQIVND (reference sequence). The V end lost 10 bases, the J end lost 4 bases, and 11 bases lay between the germline ends. DNA of the CDR3: TGTGCCACTCGAAGCGGGAATCAGCCCCAGCATTTT. Protein: CATRSGNQPQHF. Complete variable domain (other parts from reference TRBV19 and TRBJ1-5): DGGITQSPKYLFRKEGQNVTLSCEQNLNHDAMYWYRQDPGQGLRLIYYSQIVNDFQKGDIAEGYSVSREKKESFPLTVTSAQKNPTAFYLCATRSGNQPQHFGDGTRLSIL.

The rearrangement links TRBV5-1 to TRBJ2-7; D not certain. Per the germline V gene, CDR1 is SGHRS and CDR2 is YFSETQ. V was trimmed by 0 bases and J by 2 bases, leaving 12 bases between them. The CDR3 length is 15 residues. The CDR3 is CASSLEAGSTYEQYF. The CDR3 region has the DNA TGCGCCAGCAGCTTGGAGGCAGGTTCAACCTACGAGCAGTACTTC.

A word on this clone: With only one base between it and a far larger clone, this is likely a read error. CDR3 loop: CASTPGGTEAFF. The CDR3 DNA reads as TGTGCCAGCACTCCAGGGGGCACTGAAGCTTTCTTT. This chain joins TRBV2 and TRBJ1-1, with 7 positions matching TRBD1. Losses at the gene ends were 7 bases for V and 4 bases for J; bases not matched to a gene: 3. Germline CDR1 and CDR2: SNHLY and FYNNEI. The CDR3 is 12 amino acids.

In this sample, this clone turned up once. The rearrangement joins TRBV20-1 to TRBJ2-3; 7 nucleotides line up with TRBD2. Germline V gene sequence: CDR1 DFQATT, CDR2 SNEGSKA (reference sequence). Trimming cost V 3 bases and J 4 bases; bases outside gene matches: 13. This CDR3 spans 16 amino acids. Written as DNA, the CDR3 is TGCAGTGCTAGTCCCACGGGCGGGGGTGGACCAGATACGCAGTATTTT. Amino acid sequence: CSASPTGGGGPDTQYF.

In this sample, this clone turned up a few times. The chain combines TRBV11-2 with TRBJ2-5; 9 bases align to TRBD2. Germline V lookup: CDR1 SGHAT, CDR2 FQNNGV. The J segment lost 0 bases and the V segment lost 5 bases, leaving 7 bases of the junction unmatched. This CDR3 comprises 16 residues. CDR3 region: CASSATSGPYQETQYF. In DNA form, the CDR3 reads TGTGCCAGCAGCGCAACTAGCGGGCCCTACCAAGAGACCCAGTACTTC.

The chain carries TRBV15 and TRBJ2-7; 13 bases line up with TRBD2. The CDR3 has 16 amino acids. V was clipped by 4 bases and J by 4 bases; unmatched bases: 7. From germline, CDR1 is LNHNV and CDR2 YYDKDF (reference sequence). CDR3 protein: CATSIGTSGGAYEQYF. The CDR3 nucleotides read TGTGCCACCAGCATAGGAACTAGCGGGGGGGCTTACGAGCAGTACTTC.

The chain combines TRBV18 with TRBJ2-3; 11 bases fit TRBD2. The CDR3 totals 16 residues. Unmatched junction bases numbered 7, after V lost 3 bases and J lost 5 bases. Per germline, CDR1 KGHSH and CDR2 LQKENI. The CDR3 region is CASSPPSGGPGDTQYF. CDR3 nucleotide sequence: TGTGCCAGCTCACCCCCTAGCGGGGGGCCGGGAGATACGCAGTATTTT. The variable domain in full, with the rest retrieved from reference TRBV18 and TRBJ2-3, is NAGVMQNPRHLVRRRGQEARLRCSPMKGHSHVYWYRQLPEEGLKFMVYLQKENIIDESGMPKERFSAEFPKEGPSILRIQQVVRGDSAAYFCASSPPSGGPGDTQYFGPGTRLTVL.

The CDR3 DNA is TGTGCCAGCAGTTACTCCTGGAGGGCGGGGAATGAGCAGTTCTTC. This translates into CASSYSWRAGNEQFF. The chain couples TRBV6-5 to TRBJ2-1, with a tentative D call TRBD2 (6 bases). CDR1 MNHEY and CDR2 SVGAGI come from the germline V gene. The CDR3 sequence is 15 residues long. V lost 0 bases and J lost 7, with 13 bases in between.

This rearrangement joins TRBV7-2 to TRBJ1-3; no clear D. The germline gives CDR1 SGHTA, CDR2 FQGNSA. V gave up 1 base and J gave up 5 bases, with 9 bases separating them. The CDR3 consists of 14 residues. CDR3 sequence (DNA): TGTGCCAGCAGCTTAGGGTCACTGAGAAACACCATATATTTT. Translating it yields CASSLGSLRNTIYF.

V and J are TRBV6-5 and TRBJ2-3; 7 nucleotides line up with TRBD1. The CDR3 runs to 14 residues. Germline V CDR1 and CDR2: MNHEY, SVGAGI. The junction had 8 bases not matched to a gene; V was cut back by 7 bases and J by 4 bases. This CDR3 reads CASIKGGSADTQYF. CDR3 nucleotide sequence: TGTGCCAGCATTAAAGGGGGCAGCGCAGATACGCAGTATTTT.

The V and J genes are TRBV25-1 and TRBJ1-2; TRBD1 matches at 9 bases. CDR1 is MGHDK and CDR2 is SYGVNS in the germline V gene. The CDR3 is made up of 15 amino acids. The V gene end was trimmed by 8 bases and the J gene end by 8 bases; junction bases not matched to a gene: 15. This CDR3 is CASFYGGGQGYGYTF. CDR3 sequence (DNA): TGTGCCAGCTTCTATGGGGGGGGACAGGGTTACGGCTACACCTTC.